Sequencing of this T cell receptor beta chain was carried out in a study of control samples from healthy donors and cancer patients. Measured with immunoSEQ multiplex PCR; TCRdb has only the in-frame clones, and not every one. The sample contains tens of thousands of clones, 70% to 85% of which appear only once. V lost 0 bases, J lost 5 bases, and 14 bases lay in between. Per the germline V gene, CDR1 is MNHNY and CDR2 is SVGAGI (reference sequence). The CDR3 extends over 15 amino acids. The origin of this receptor is a man in his sixties with head and neck cancer. Sequenced: PBMCs. The rearrangement joins TRBV6-6 to TRBJ2-7; the D call may be TRBD1 or TRBD2 (5 bases each). The CDR3 reads CASSYSTGAEDEQYF. The CDR3 DNA sequence: TGTGCCAGCAGTTACTCGACCGGGGCTGAGGACGAGCAGTACTTC.